The rows below give T cell receptor beta chains drawn from one sample of a study of shared clonotypes between healthy human individuals. Profiling relied on immunoSEQ multiplex PCR, and the TCRdb table lists in-frame clones only, not all of them. Of 1.6 million or so clones in the sample, just under 99% are singletons; the top ten hold around 0.38%. Sequenced: naive CD4+ T cells sorted from blood. These receptors came from a man under 40 in good health. Both conserved end residues are part of each CDR3. Each record gives: CDR3 length, J gene, clone size, D gene, V gene, CDR3 DNA, CDR3 protein. D genes are given only for firm matches. Rows may omit the clone size; those that give it use once, few, many or a size class.

>17|TRBJ2-2|.|TRBD2|TRBV11-3
TGTGCCAGCAGCTTAGATCGGGGACTAGCGGGCCACGGGGAGCTGTTTTTT
CASSLDRGLAGHGELFF
>11|TRBJ2-7|.|.|TRBV2
TGTGCCAGCAGCAGGACCTACGAGCAGTACTTC
CASSRTYEQYF
>15|TRBJ1-2|.|.|TRBV6-1
TGTGCCAGCAGTGAAGCTTTCAGGACAGTCCGAGGCTACACCTTC
CASSEAFRTVRGYTF
>13|TRBJ1-5|.|.|TRBV19
TGTGCCAGTATATCCCAGAGCAATCAGCCCCAGCATTTT
CASISQSNQPQHF
>15|TRBJ2-1|.|TRBD1|TRBV19
TGTGCCAGTAGTATTTCTCGGACAGGGGACTATGAGCAGTTCTTC
CASSISRTGDYEQFF
>14|TRBJ2-7|.|TRBD2|TRBV28
TGTGCCAGCAGTGCGGCGGGGGGGGCCCACGAGCAGTACTTC
CASSAAGGAHEQYF
>15|TRBJ2-1|once|TRBD1|TRBV7-2
TGTGCCAGCATTCGGACAGGGGCCAGCTACAATGAGCAGTTCTTC
CASIRTGASYNEQFF
>18|TRBJ2-6|.|.|TRBV18
TGTGCCAGCTCACCTTTCCGCAGGGGAATTGGTGGGGCCAACGTCCTGACTTTC
CASSPFRRGIGGANVLTF
>13|TRBJ1-1|.|TRBD1|TRBV7-2
TGTGCCAGCAGCATGGACAGGGGGGTTCAAGCTTTCTTT
CASSMDRGVQAFF
>15|TRBJ2-1|.|TRBD2|TRBV9
TGTGCCAGCAGCGTTCTAGCGGGAGTTCGACCTGAGCAGTTCTTC
CASSVLAGVRPEQFF
>17|TRBJ2-3|.|.|TRBV6-4
TGTGCCAGCAGTGACGAGTGGCGGGGCGCAACTCTTAGTACGCAGTATTTT
CASSDEWRGATLSTQYF
>13|TRBJ2-1|once|.|TRBV29-1
TGCAGCGTTCCACAGACAGGATACAATGAGCAGTTCTTC
CSVPQTGYNEQFF
>13|TRBJ2-5|.|.|TRBV29-1
TGCAGCGTTGTTACGGGACGGTGGGAGACCCAGTACTTC
CSVVTGRWETQYF
>13|TRBJ2-5|.|.|TRBV5-1
TGCGCCAGCTGCCCAGACGGCCAAGAGACCCAGTACTTC
CASCPDGQETQYF
>14|TRBJ2-3|.|.|TRBV5-4
TGTGCCAGCCTCAAGGCGGGACCCACAGATACGCAGTATTTT
CASLKAGPTDTQYF
>15|TRBJ1-4|.|TRBD1|TRBV6-6
TGTGCCAGCAGAAACAGGGGGGGAAGTAATGAAAAACTGTTTTTT
CASRNRGGSNEKLFF
>15|TRBJ1-4|once|.|TRBV6-1
TGTGCCAGCAGTGAGACAGGCGCCCCTAATGAAAAACTGTTTTTT
CASSETGAPNEKLFF
>17|TRBJ2-1|.|TRBD2|TRBV10-3
TGTGCCATCGGTAGGCTAGCGGGAGGATTGTCCTACAATGAGCAGTTCTTC
CAIGRLAGGLSYNEQFF
>13|TRBJ2-7|.|TRBD2|TRBV29-1
TGCAGCGTCTCGCCGGGGGGCTCCTACGAGCAGTACTTC
CSVSPGGSYEQYF
>14|TRBJ1-5|.|.|TRBV28
TGTGCCAGCAAACAGGGACATAGCAATCAGCCCCAGCATTTT
CASKQGHSNQPQHF
>15|TRBJ1-5|.|TRBD1|TRBV28
TGTGCCAGCAGTTTTACGGACAGGGTGGGCCAGCCCCAGCATTTT
CASSFTDRVGQPQHF
>14|TRBJ2-2|.|.|TRBV7-2
TGTGCCAGCAGCTTATACCGGACCACCGGGGAGCTGTTTTTT
CASSLYRTTGELFF
>15|TRBJ2-1|.|TRBD2|TRBV5-6
TGTGCCAGCAGCTTTAGCGGGGTGGGGAACAATGAGCAGTTCTTC
CASSFSGVGNNEQFF
>15|TRBJ1-1|.|TRBD1|TRBV19
TGTGCCAGCCGATCTACCGGGACAGGGGGCACTGAAGCTTTCTTT
CASRSTGTGGTEAFF
>15|TRBJ2-5|.|.|TRBV10-2
TGCGCCAGCAGTGAGTCGGGGGTATCACGAGAGACCCAGTACTTC
CASSESGVSRETQYF
>16|TRBJ2-7|.|TRBD2|TRBV9
TGTGCCAGCAGCCCCGGACCGCTAGCGGGAGAAGCCGAGCAGTACTTC
CASSPGPLAGEAEQYF
>13|TRBJ2-5|few|.|TRBV9
TGTGCCAGCAGCGTAGGGACAGAAGAGACCCAGTACTTC
CASSVGTEETQYF
>18|TRBJ2-6|.|.|TRBV5-1
TGCGCCAGCAGCCTAAACCCAGCACTAGCCCCTGGGGCCAACGTCCTGACTTTC
CASSLNPALAPGANVLTF
>13|TRBJ2-1|.|.|TRBV6-5
TGTGCCAGCAGTTACCGGCACATTAATGAGCAGTTCTTC
CASSYRHINEQFF
>11|TRBJ2-7|.|.|TRBV13
TGTGCCAGCAGCTTATCGTACGAGCAGTACTTC
CASSLSYEQYF
>15|TRBJ1-2|.|.|TRBV10-3
TGTGCCATCAGTGAGGGGACACCAACGATCTATGGCTACACCTTC
CAISEGTPTIYGYTF
>13|TRBJ2-7|.|.|TRBV29-1
TGCAGCGTTTCCAGCAGGCCCCCCTACGAGCAGTACTTC
CSVSSRPPYEQYF
>13|TRBJ2-1|.|.|TRBV11-3
TGTGCCAGCAGCTTAGATCAGAGAAATGAGCAGTTCTTC
CASSLDQRNEQFF
>14|TRBJ2-7|once|TRBD1|TRBV7-9
TGTGCCAGCAGTAGGGCAGGGGGAATTTACGAGCAGTACTTC
CASSRAGGIYEQYF
>13|TRBJ2-1|.|.|TRBV6-5
TGTGCCAGCAGTTATCGGAGCGTGCGGGAGCAGTTCTTC
CASSYRSVREQFF
>15|TRBJ1-2|.|TRBD1|TRBV9
TGTGCCAGCAGCGTAGCCGGGGACAGTGGCTATGGCTACACCTTC
CASSVAGDSGYGYTF
>14|TRBJ1-1|.|.|TRBV5-1
TGCGCCAGCAGCTTGGGAATGTCCTCAGTGGAAGCTTTCTTT
CASSLGMSSVEAFF
>16|TRBJ1-2|.|TRBD1|TRBV7-2
TGTGCCAGCAGCTTTACGACAGGGGCCTCTAACTATGGCTACACCTTC
CASSFTTGASNYGYTF
>12|TRBJ1-1|.|.|TRBV28
TGTGCCAGCACACGGGATCGGACTGAAGCTTTCTTT
CASTRDRTEAFF
>15|TRBJ1-1|.|.|TRBV11-2
TGTGCCAGCAGCGCACAGGGAGATATGAACACTGAAGCTTTCTTT
CASSAQGDMNTEAFF
>13|TRBJ2-7|.|.|TRBV6-1
TGTGCCAGCAGTGTGGGGACTGGGGACGAGCAGTACTTC
CASSVGTGDEQYF
>13|TRBJ2-1|.|TRBD1|TRBV2
TGTGCCAGCATCTTAGACAGGGGAGGTGAGCAGTTCTTC
CASILDRGGEQFF
>23|TRBJ2-2|.|TRBD2|TRBV5-1
TGCGCCAGCAGCTACCCCGGGTCGAGGGCTTCTAGCGGGAGGGACCTGGACACCGGGGAGCTGTTTTTT
CASSYPGSRASSGRDLDTGELFF
>16|TRBJ2-3|.|.|TRBV27
TGTGCCAGCAGTTTTAGGACGGGAAGAGGCACAGATACGCAGTATTTT
CASSFRTGRGTDTQYF
>14|TRBJ1-1|.|.|TRBV27
TGTGCCAGCAGGAAGGGACACTCAGGGACTGAAGCTTTCTTT
CASRKGHSGTEAFF
>16|TRBJ1-1|.|TRBD1|TRBV6-6
TGTGCCAGCAGATATTGGGACAGGGGAGGTAGTACTGAAGCTTTCTTT
CASRYWDRGGSTEAFF
>13|TRBJ2-5|.|TRBD2|TRBV5-5
TGTGCCAGCAACCTGGGACTAGGAGAGACCCAGTACTTC
CASNLGLGETQYF
>13|TRBJ1-5|.|TRBD1|TRBV6-1
TGTGCCAGCCTAGGGGACAGGGTTCAGCCCCAGCATTTT
CASLGDRVQPQHF
>16|TRBJ2-2|.|.|TRBV7-3
TGTGCCAGCAGCTTAGTTCCTGTCGCGAACACCGGGGAGCTGTTTTTT
CASSLVPVANTGELFF
>16|TRBJ1-1|.|TRBD1|TRBV18
TGTGCCAGCTCACCACTCGGGACAGGGGTGGACACTGAAGCTTTCTTT
CASSPLGTGVDTEAFF
>14|TRBJ2-7|.|.|TRBV28
TGTGCCAGCAGTTTAGGGGTCATTGCCTACGAGCAGTACTTC
CASSLGVIAYEQYF
>15|TRBJ1-5|.|.|TRBV7-2
TGTGCCAGCAGCTTAGCGGGGGGCACCAATCAGCCCCAGCATTTT
CASSLAGGTNQPQHF
>15|TRBJ1-5|once|.|TRBV6-1
TGTGCCAGCAGCCGAGGGACGTACACTAATCAGCCCCAGCATTTT
CASSRGTYTNQPQHF